Below, 9 T cell receptor beta chains from the same sample are listed, as sequenced in a study of blood T cells in healthy people across ages. PCR was performed a second time for roughly 6 to 12 cycles using a sample-barcoded 5' primer and a J-beta primer mix. TCRdb independently ran MiXCR on the 5' RACE reads; one entry per CDR3 protein. This sample has a few hundred thousand distinct CDR3 sequences, with over 25% found just once. The data also belong to a second study, concerning T cells of mothers and their children.

The sample consisted of blood. These receptors all stem from a boy aged 2 to 10 in good health.

The CDR3 spells CASTGTGRSYEQYF. The CDR3 coding sequence is TGTGCCAGCACTGGGACAGGGAGGTCCTACGAGCAGTACTTC. The chain employs TRBV6-1 and TRBJ2-7, with TRBD1 matching 9 bases. Germline values: CDR1 MNHNS, CDR2 SASEGT. This CDR3 has 14 amino acids. The junction had 5 bases not matched to a gene; V was cut back by 7 bases and J by 1 base.

This clonotype has just a few counts. The gene calls are TRBV15 and TRBJ2-7; TRBD2 matches 8 bases. The CDR3 is 15 amino acids. Germline trimming cut 0 bases from V and 3 bases from J; bases unmatched to any gene: 4. The germline CDR1 and CDR2 sequences are LNHNV and YYDKDF (reference sequence). The CDR3: CATSRDYGGDYEQYF. Written as DNA, the CDR3 is TGTGCCACCAGCAGAGATTACGGGGGGGACTACGAGCAGTACTTC.

As for this clonotype: One junction end does not reproduce the germline sequence, and a read error may be involved. The J gene is TRBJ2-7, the V gene TRBV3-1; D gene uncertain. CDR3 size: 11 residues. The germline V gene has CDR1 LGHDT and CDR2 YNNKEL (reference sequence). For the CDR3, the DNA is TGTGCCAGCAGCCAAGAAGACGTATCACAATTC. Amino acids: CASSQEDVSQF.

The gene calls are TRBV4-3 and TRBJ1-4, with D possibly being TRBD1 (5 bases). Germline CDR1 is LGHNA and CDR2 is YSLEER. The CDR3 covers 15 residues. V was cut by 0 bases and J by 11 bases, with 16 bases left in between. The CDR3 region is CASSQDRGQRGKLFF. DNA of the CDR3: TGCGCCAGCAGCCAAGATCGAGGACAAAGAGGGAAACTGTTTTTT.

J is TRBJ1-1 and V is TRBV2; no clear D gene. The CDR3 contains 14 residues. Per the germline V gene, CDR1 is SNHLY and CDR2 is FYNNEI. The V end lost 6 bases, the J end lost 4 bases, and 15 bases lay between the germline ends. CDR3 amino acids: CASRMTGSGTEAFF. The CDR3 DNA is TGTGCCAGCAGGATGACGGGGTCGGGCACTGAAGCTTTCTTT.

This clonotype was seen a few times. The rearrangement joins TRBV12-3 or TRBV12-4 to TRBJ2-4; D gene ambiguous. V gave up 0 bases and J gave up 9 bases, with 6 bases separating them. The CDR3 is 12 residues long. CDR3 nucleotides: TGTGCCAGCAGTTTAGCGTTCAGCATTCAGTACTTC. Its protein is CASSLAFSIQYF.

V and J are TRBV29-1 and TRBJ2-3; a possible D gene is TRBD1 (5 bases). Germline V CDR1 and CDR2: SQVTM, ANQGSEA. Trimming took 4 bases from V and 2 from J, leaving 13 bases between them. This CDR3 contains 14 residues. CDR3 loop: CSVVKGSVTDTQYF. The CDR3 bases are TGCAGCGTTGTAAAGGGGTCGGTCACAGATACGCAGTATTTT.

This clonotype was detected only a few times. The chain couples TRBV7-9 to TRBJ1-4, with D uncertain. V shed 4 bases and J shed 8 bases, with 17 bases lying between them. CDR1 is SEHNR, CDR2 FQNEAQ, per germline (reference sequence). The CDR3 spans 15 residues. The CDR3 sequence: CASSSPGRFAEKLFF. In DNA form, the CDR3 reads TGTGCCAGCAGCTCCCCGGGCCGGTTCGCCGAAAAACTGTTTTTT. Full variable domain (missing parts from reference TRBV7-9 and TRBJ1-4): DTGVSQNPRHKITKRGQNVTFRCDPISEHNRLYWYRQTLGQGPEFLTYFQNEAQLEKSRLLSDRFSAERPKGSFSTLEIQRTEQGDSAMYLCASSSPGRFAEKLFFGSGTQLSVL.

The gene calls are TRBV5-6 and TRBJ2-5; a possible D gene is TRBD1 (6 bases). The end of the DNA is better explained by TRBJ2-1, so the J call may be wrong. This CDR3 region has 14 residues. In germline, CDR1 is SGHDT, CDR2 YYEEEE. The CDR3 spells CASSLGTVYNEQFF. The CDR3 DNA reads TGTGCCAGCAGCTTGGGGACAGTCTACAATGAGCAGTTCTTC.